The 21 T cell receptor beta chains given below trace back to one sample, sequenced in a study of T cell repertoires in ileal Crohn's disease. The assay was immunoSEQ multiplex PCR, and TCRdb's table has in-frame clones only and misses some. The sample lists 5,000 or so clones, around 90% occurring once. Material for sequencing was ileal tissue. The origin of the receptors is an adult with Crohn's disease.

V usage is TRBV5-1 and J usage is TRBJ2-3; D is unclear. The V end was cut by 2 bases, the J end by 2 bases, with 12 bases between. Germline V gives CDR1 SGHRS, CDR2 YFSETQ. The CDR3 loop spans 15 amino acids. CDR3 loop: CASSFVSRNTDTQYF. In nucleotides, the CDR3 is TGCGCCAGCAGCTTTGTCTCCCGTAACACAGATACGCAGTATTTT.

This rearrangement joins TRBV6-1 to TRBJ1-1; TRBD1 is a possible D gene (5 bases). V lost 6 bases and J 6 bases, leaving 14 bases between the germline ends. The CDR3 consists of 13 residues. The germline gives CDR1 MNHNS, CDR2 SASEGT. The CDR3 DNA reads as TGTGCCAGCAGGTCCCGCGGGGGTCCTGAAGCTTTCTTT. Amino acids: CASRSRGGPEAFF.

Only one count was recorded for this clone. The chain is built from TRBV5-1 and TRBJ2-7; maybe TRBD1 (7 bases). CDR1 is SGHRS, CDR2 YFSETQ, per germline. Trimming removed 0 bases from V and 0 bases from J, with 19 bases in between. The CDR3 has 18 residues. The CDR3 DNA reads TGCGCCAGCAGCTTGGGGACAGGAGGGGGATTGAGCTCCTACGAGCAGTACTTC. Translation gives CASSLGTGGGLSSYEQYF.

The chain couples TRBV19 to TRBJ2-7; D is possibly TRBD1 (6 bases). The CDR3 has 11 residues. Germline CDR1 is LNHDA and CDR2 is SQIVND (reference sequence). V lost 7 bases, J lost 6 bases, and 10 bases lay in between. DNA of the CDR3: TGTGCCAGTACCGACAGGTTCGAGCAGTACTTC. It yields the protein CASTDRFEQYF. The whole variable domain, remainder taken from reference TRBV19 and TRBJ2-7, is DGGITQSPKYLFRKEGQNVTLSCEQNLNHDAMYWYRQDPGQGLRLIYYSQIVNDFQKGDIAEGYSVSREKKESFPLTVTSAQKNPTAFYLCASTDRFEQYFGPGTRLTVT.

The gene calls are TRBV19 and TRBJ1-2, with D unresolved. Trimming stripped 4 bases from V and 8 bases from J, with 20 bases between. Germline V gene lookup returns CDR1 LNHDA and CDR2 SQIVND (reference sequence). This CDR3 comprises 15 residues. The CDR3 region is CASSRPSTHPTGYTF. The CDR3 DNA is TGTGCCAGTAGTAGGCCGTCGACACACCCCACGGGCTACACCTTC.

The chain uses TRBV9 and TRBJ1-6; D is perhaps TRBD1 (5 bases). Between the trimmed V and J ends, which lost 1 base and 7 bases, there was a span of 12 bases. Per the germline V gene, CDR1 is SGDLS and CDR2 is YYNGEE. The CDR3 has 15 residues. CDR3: CASSVSTARNSPLHF. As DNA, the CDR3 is TGTGCCAGCAGCGTATCGACAGCACGAAATTCACCCCTCCACTTT.

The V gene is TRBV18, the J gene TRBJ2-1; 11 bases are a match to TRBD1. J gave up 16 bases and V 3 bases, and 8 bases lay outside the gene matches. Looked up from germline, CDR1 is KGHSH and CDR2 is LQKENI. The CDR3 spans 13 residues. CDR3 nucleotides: TGTGCCAGCTCACCGAAGTCGGGACAGGGGGATTTCTTC. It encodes CASSPKSGQGDFF.

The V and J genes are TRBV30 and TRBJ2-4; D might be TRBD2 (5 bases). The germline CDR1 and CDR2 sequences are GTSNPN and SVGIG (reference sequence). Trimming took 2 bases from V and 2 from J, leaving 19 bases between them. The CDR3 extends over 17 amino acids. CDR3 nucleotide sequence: TGTGCCTGGAGTAGGTTGACTATTCGACCACCCAAAAACATTCAGTACTTC. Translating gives CAWSRLTIRPPKNIQYF. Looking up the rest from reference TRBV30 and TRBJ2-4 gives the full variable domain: SQTIHQWPATLVQPVGSPLSLECTVEGTSNPNLYWYRQAAGRGLQLLFYSVGIGQISSEVPQNLSASRPQDRQFILSSKKLLLSDSGFYLCAWSRLTIRPPKNIQYFGAGTRLSVL.

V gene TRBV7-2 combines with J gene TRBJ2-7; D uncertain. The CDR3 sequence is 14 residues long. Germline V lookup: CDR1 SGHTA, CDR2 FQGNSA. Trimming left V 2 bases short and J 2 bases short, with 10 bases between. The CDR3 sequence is CASSLQANTYEQYF. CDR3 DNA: TGTGCCAGCAGCTTACAGGCGAACACCTACGAGCAGTACTTC.

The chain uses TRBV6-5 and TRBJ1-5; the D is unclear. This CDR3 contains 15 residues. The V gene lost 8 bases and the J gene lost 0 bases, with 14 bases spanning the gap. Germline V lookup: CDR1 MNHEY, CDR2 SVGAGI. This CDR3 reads CASSAGINSNQPQHF. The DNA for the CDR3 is TGTGCCAGCTCTGCGGGGATTAATAGCAATCAGCCCCAGCATTTT.

The CDR3 DNA reads TGTGCCAGCAGCCCGGGACAGGGGATCTACAGCAATCAGCCCCAGCATTTT. The encoded protein is CASSPGQGIYSNQPQHF. The V gene is TRBV9, the J gene TRBJ1-5, with 10 bases identical to TRBD1. Trimming cost V 4 bases and J 1 base; bases outside gene matches: 8. The CDR3 sequence is 17 residues long. CDR1 SGDLS and CDR2 YYNGEE come from the germline V gene.

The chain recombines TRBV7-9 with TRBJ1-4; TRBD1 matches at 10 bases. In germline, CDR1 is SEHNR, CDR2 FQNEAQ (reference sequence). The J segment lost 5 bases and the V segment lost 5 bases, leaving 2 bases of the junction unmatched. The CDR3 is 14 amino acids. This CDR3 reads CASSEGQGNEKLFF. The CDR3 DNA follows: TGTGCCAGCAGCGAGGGACAGGGGAATGAAAAACTGTTTTTT.

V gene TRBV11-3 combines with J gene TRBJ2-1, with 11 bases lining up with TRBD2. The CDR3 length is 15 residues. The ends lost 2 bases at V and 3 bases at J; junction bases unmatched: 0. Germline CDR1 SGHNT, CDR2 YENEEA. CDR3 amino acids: CASSLLAGGYNEQFF. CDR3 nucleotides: TGTGCCAGCAGCTTACTAGCGGGGGGCTACAATGAGCAGTTCTTC.

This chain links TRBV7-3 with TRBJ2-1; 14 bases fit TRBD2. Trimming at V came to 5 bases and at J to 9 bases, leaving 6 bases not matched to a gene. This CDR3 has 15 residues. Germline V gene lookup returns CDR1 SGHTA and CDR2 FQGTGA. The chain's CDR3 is CASSGGLAGGGEQFF. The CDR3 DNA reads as TGTGCCAGCAGCGGCGGACTAGCGGGGGGTGGTGAGCAGTTCTTC.

CDR3 loop: CASSHQGIQETQYF. CDR3 nucleotides: TGCGCCAGCAGCCATCAGGGGATCCAAGAGACCCAGTACTTC. The V gene is TRBV4-1, the J gene TRBJ2-5, with a weak D call TRBD1 (6 bases). With 3 bases removed from V and 1 base from J, the gap between germline ends came to 9 bases. CDR3 length: 14 residues. Germline V gives CDR1 MGHRA, CDR2 YSYEKL.

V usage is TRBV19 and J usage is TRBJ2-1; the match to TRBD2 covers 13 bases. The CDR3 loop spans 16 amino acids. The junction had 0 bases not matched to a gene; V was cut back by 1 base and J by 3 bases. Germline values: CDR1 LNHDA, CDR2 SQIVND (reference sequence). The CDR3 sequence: CASSIGTSGGYNEQFF. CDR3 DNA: TGTGCCAGTAGTATAGGGACTAGCGGGGGCTACAATGAGCAGTTCTTC.

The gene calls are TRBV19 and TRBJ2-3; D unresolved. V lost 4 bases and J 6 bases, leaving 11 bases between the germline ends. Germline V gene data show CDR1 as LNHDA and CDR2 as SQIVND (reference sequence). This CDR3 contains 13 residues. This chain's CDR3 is CASSTFQADTQYF. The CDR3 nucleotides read TGTGCCAGTAGTACCTTTCAAGCTGATACGCAGTATTTT.

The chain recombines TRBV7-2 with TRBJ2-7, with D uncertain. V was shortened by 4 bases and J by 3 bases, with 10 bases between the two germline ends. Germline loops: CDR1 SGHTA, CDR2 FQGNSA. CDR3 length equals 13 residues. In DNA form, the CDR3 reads TGTGCCAGCAGCTCAACTTACCTCTACGAGCAGTACTTC. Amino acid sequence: CASSSTYLYEQYF.

This CDR3 is CASSVSAYSYNEQFF. DNA of the CDR3: TGTGCCAGCAGCGTCAGCGCCTACTCCTACAATGAGCAGTTCTTC. The chain joins TRBV9 to TRBJ2-1; D gene ambiguous. The CDR3 extends over 15 amino acids. Germline V lookup: CDR1 SGDLS, CDR2 YYNGEE. Trimming pared 2 bases from V and 0 bases from J, leaving 9 bases between.

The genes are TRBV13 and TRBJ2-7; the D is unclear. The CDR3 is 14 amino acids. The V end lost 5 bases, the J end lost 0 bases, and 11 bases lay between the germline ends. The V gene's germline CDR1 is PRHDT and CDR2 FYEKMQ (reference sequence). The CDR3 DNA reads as TGTGCCAGCAGCGTGTCCAGGAACTCCTACGAGCAGTACTTC. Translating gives CASSVSRNSYEQYF.

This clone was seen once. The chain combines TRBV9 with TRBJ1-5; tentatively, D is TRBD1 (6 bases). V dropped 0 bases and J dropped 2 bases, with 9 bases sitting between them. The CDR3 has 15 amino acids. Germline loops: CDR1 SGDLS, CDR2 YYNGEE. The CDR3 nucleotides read TGTGCCAGCAGCGTAGGGTCAGGGGGCAATCAGCCCCAGCATTTT. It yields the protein CASSVGSGGNQPQHF.